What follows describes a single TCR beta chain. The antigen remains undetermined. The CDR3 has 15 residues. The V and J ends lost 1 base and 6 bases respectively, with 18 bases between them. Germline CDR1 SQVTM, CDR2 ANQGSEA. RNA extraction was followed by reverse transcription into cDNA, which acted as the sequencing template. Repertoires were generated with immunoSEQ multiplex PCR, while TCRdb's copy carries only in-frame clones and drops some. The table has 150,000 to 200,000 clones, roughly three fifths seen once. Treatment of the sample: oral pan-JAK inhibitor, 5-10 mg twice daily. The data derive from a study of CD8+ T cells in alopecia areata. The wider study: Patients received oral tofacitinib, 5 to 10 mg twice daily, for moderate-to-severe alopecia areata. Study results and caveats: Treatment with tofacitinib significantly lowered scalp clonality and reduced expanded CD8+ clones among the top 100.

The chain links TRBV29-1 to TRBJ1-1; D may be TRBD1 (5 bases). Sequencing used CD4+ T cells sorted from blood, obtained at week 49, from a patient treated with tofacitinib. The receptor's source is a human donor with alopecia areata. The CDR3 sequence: CSVEVSPGLGAEAFF. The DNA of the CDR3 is TGCAGCGTTGAAGTTAGTCCAGGGCTTGGCGCTGAAGCTTTCTTT.